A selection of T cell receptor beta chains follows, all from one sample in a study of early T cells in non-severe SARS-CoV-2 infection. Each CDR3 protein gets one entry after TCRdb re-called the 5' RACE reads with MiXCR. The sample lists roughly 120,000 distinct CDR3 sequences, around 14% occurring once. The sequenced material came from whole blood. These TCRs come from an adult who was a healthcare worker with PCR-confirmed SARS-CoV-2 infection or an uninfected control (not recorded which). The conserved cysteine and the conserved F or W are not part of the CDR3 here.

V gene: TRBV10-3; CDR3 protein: AISEDSISGGYT
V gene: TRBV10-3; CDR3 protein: AISETDQPQH
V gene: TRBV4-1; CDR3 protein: ASSQEGGGRSYEQY
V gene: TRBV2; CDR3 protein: ASTRAGGANTEAF
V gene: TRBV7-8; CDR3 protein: ASSLRSSGSYEQY
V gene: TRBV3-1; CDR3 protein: ASSHSGGTDTQY
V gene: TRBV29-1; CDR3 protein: SVDTGADTQY
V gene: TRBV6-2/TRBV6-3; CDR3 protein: ASSPAQRLAKNIQY
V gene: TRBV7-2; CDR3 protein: ASSFDRGGTEVF
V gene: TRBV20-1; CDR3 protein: SARGSTGKISYNSPLH
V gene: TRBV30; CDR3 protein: AWSVGGIGNEQF
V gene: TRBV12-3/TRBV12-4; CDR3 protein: ASSLWLSGAMVGQGNTGELF
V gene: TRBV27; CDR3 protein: ASSFRGWTGQGSPLH
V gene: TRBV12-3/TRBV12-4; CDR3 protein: ASSRDRGFTYSTDTQY
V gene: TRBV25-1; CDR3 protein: ASSPRGANTGELF
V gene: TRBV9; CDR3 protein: ASSLRGSGGAYNEQF
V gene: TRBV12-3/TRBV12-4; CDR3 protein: ASSFRAPEQY
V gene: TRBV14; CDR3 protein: ASSPRTSNEKLF
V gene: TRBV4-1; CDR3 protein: ASSRSEANSGNTIY
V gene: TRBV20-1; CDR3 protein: SASQGTSEAF
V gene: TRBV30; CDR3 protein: AWSPPGLLHEKLF
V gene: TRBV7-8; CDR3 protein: ASSLRSPRPGELF
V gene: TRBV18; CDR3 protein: ASSPRRDGQETQY
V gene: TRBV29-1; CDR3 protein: SAAGTPNTEAF
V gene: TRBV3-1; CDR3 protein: ASSQDPGWKETQY
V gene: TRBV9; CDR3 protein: ASSVGNRGAAGELF
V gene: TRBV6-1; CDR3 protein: ASLLSSGGGHEQF
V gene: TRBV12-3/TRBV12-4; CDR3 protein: ASRYRGWSEGDTQY
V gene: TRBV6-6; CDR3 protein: ASSPPDRFNEQF
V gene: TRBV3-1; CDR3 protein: ASSQAWQGGSGANVLT
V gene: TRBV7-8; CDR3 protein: ASSLAPSGASSYEQY
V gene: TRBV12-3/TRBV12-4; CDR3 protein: ASSLRSRSTDTQY
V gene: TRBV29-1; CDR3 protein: SVGPLGGNEQF
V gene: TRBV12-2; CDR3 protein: ASRPISGTGPMAGTTNEQF
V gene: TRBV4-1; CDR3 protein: ASSQERRNTEAF
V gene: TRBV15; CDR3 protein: ATSREPRAGELF
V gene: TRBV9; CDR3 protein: ASSASRSGEKLF
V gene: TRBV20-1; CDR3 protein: SAPRTDVRTEAF
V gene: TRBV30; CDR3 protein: AWTTGREDSPLH
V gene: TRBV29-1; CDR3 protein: SVIWANAYEQY
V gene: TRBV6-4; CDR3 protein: ASSRDRGRNGYT
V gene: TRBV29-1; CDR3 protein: SVLRDRAEETQY
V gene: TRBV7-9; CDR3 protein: ASSSTRRGELF
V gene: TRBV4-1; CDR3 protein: ASSQLQLETQY
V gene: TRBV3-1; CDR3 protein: ASSQGLQGGANTGELF
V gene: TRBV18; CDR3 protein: ASSAGLASSEQY
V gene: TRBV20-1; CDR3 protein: SATSQGGQPQH
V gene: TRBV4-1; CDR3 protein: ASSQVGRGRQPQH
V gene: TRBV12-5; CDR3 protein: ASGSLVSSYNSPLH
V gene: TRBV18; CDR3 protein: ASEGQNNSPLH
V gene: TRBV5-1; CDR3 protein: ASSLEGSMNTEAF
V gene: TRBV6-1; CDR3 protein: ASSEETAFSGNTIY
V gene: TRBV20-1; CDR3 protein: SALTPRGVETQY
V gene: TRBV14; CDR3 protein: ASTSTAYNEQF